This T cell receptor beta chain stems from a study of cytomegalovirus exposure and HLA in healthy donors (dated by TCRdb to between 2016 and 2019). The study in broad terms: In an earlier analysis of 550 to 750 of the donors, 276 Gb of sequence data and 100 million or so unique TCR beta sequences from roughly 190 million T cells were reported. Typing coverage differed by locus: A, B, C, DRB1 and DQB1 were typed in roughly 620-630 donors, DQA1 in 500 to 550, DPA1 in over 600, and DPB1 in 400 to 490. Of the 350 to 400 genotyped donors, roughly 85% fell in the genetic ancestry cluster associated with self-reported Caucasian donors. The aim of the study was to test whether cataloging public T cell receptors could identify signatures of past pathogen exposure. Genome-wide SNP genotypes for about 55% of the roughly 670 donors were used in a later genetic analysis, which treated that subset as a discovery cohort. Using immunosequencing, the study profiled T cell repertoires from approximately 700 subjects and related those repertoires to cytomegalovirus serostatus. All discovery cohort repertoires had been generated using a single sequencing platform. The later analysis used no new phenotypic data to find candidate immune exposures, relying instead on TCR beta sequences and their occurrence across donors. To predict cytomegalovirus infection status, the study combined high-throughput TCR immunosequencing, statistical association of individual TCRs with disease status, and machine learning. An early release covering around 630 HLA-typed donors comprised approximately 300 gigabases of sequencing data and some 79 million unique TCR sequences. An earlier analysis of several hundred of the donors applied high-throughput TCR beta sequencing to assess whether each TCR beta V gene segment acted as functional or pseudogenic. A later analysis re-analyzed previously published TCR beta repertoires from hundreds of donors and added high-resolution HLA genotyping to study TCR occurrence patterns. Donor age, sex, ethnicity and CMV serostatus were collected together with the repertoire data. Besides the first cohort of roughly 640 subjects, a separate validation cohort made up of 120 or so different subjects was used. Because of strong linkage in the cohort, five DR-DQ haplotypes were treated as single units for association and clustering. Among under 450 genotyped donors of the cohort, an average of around 240,000 unique TCR beta nucleotide sequences were sequenced per donor, approximately 20% of them non-productive. Both class I and class II loci were covered by HLA typing, at four-digit resolution.

The cohort was made up of several hundred healthy bone marrow donors. Cohort members were all nominally healthy when sampled, although unrecorded immune exposures were likely present. The donor tested CMV seronegative, placing the donor among the approximately 360 seronegative members of the cohort. A peripheral blood sample was collected from each donor, and TCR beta sequencing was performed on peripheral blood mononuclear cells. The Qiagen DNeasy Blood Extraction Kit was used to extract genomic DNA from the blood cell samples. Remarks on this clone: It has no known antigen specificity. Per-nucleotide qualities are absent, and no much larger clonotype sits a single base away.

Here is what the overall study found, with its caveats: Presence/absence analyses assumed roughly uniform sequencing depth across donors, an assumption that may not hold. Several of the top co-occurrence clusters appeared to be linked to parvovirus B19, influenza, CMV and Epstein-Barr virus, according to a later analysis. A later analysis found that HLA-associated TCR beta chains were more clonally expanded and had lower generation probabilities than equally common non-associated chains. According to a later analysis, TCR association rates differed among HLA loci, with DRB1 alleles showing the most associated TCRs and HLA-C alleles showing the fewest. Most CMV-associated TCR beta chains appeared to be HLA-restricted in a later analysis, and the HLA associations seemed to be driven largely by CMV exposure. The classifier was reported to diagnose cytomegalovirus status with high specificity and sensitivity in both the original cohort and the validation cohort. When HLA alleles, especially DR and DQ, strongly co-occurred, attributing TCR associations to individual alleles was difficult. Correlated functional status among segregating V segments might reflect linkage disequilibrium, but an unknown experimental factor could not be ruled out. The authors suggested that the approach could potentially be generalized to other disease states and immunological phenotypes. This cohort had only TCR beta chains sequenced, and the lack of alpha or paired-chain data limited which features could be detected. An earlier analysis of approximately 600 of the donors showed that most TCR beta V segments appeared in productive rearrangements either about 87% or about 30% of the time, which broadly matched IMGT annotations. The study gave a list of under 200 TCR beta chains associated with cytomegalovirus. A further reported finding was that TCR beta sequences accurately predicted the HLA-A and HLA-B alleles for most subjects in the first cohort. Compared with the roughly 670-donor mean, donors in an Asian-associated ancestry cluster had fewer N-insertions in productive TCRs, according to a later genetic analysis. In vitro tests confirmed that a few of the cytomegalovirus-associated TCR beta chains recognize cytomegalovirus antigens. Immune exposure information for the cohort was limited to CMV serostatus. Because HLA typing was missing for some donors at each locus, association tests included only the typed subset. A group of highly shared sequence variants was considered likely to be a technical artifact of the sequencing pipeline. Specific HLA alleles were associated with over 15,000 TCR beta sequences at a false discovery rate of 0.05 in a later analysis. Across donors, most TCR sequences were observed very rarely, whereas some public TCRs were present in many individuals. A later genetic analysis associated a missense DCLRE1C variant with V-gene and J-gene trimming of TCR beta chains, and an independent cohort replicated the association. Around 16 rarely observed V segments, including chromosome 9 orphons, were excluded from the earlier analysis of almost 600 of the donors because counts were too low.

Receptor amplification or capture employed the immunoSEQ multiplex PCR assay. A mixture of 60 forward primers for TCR Vbeta segments and 13 reverse primers for TCR Jbeta segments was used in the multiplex PCR. The CDR3 region of rearranged TCR beta genes was amplified from genomic DNA by a multiplex PCR assay. On the Illumina HiSeq System, the amplified TCR beta libraries were sequenced as 87-base-pair reads. Regarding the original processing steps: In a later analysis, about 80 million unique TCR beta chains were counted across the 500 to 850 repertoires, and around 10 million of these chains were shared by at least two donors. Raw reads were error-corrected and collapsed into unique sequences by a nearest-neighbor algorithm in which closely related sequences were merged to remove PCR and sequencing errors. V, D and J gene segments were assigned by aligning CDR3 sequences to IMGT reference sequences. For a sequence to be retained, at least a six-nucleotide match to both a V gene segment and a J gene segment was required. Rearrangements were classified as productive when the CDR3 lacked stop codons and remained in frame with V and J, and all other rearrangements were classified as non-productive. CDR3 was defined by IMGT convention, running from the second conserved V-encoded cysteine to the conserved J-encoded phenylalanine. In an earlier analysis of roughly 580 of the donors, sequences lacking an unambiguous match to a single V gene segment were excluded. In an earlier analysis of more than 500 of the donors, a V segment was called functional when productive rearrangements were above 56.7%, and segregating when the standard deviation between donors exceeded 5%. A statistical classification framework was built to diagnose cytomegalovirus status from the catalog of TCR beta chain sequences. In a later analysis, TCR nucleotide sequences were compared against IMGT/GENE-DB human TR gene sequences so that V and J genes could be assigned. Using the TCRdist pipeline, a later analysis assigned CDR3 sequences along with most-parsimonious VDJ recombination scenarios. In a later analysis, each TCR beta chain was defined by its CDR3 amino acid sequence together with its V-gene family, and reads without a unique V-gene family were excluded. To address suspected cross-contamination and a sequencing artifact, a later analysis removed 592 highly shared, low-generation-probability nucleotide sequences. In a later analysis, a clonal expansion index was calculated for each public chain from normalized within-repertoire ranks of inferred template counts. In a later analysis, generation probabilities were computed with a VDJ recombination model fitted to out-of-frame rearrangements, and the resulting probabilities were checked against IGoR. In a later analysis, hypergeometric tests were used to score TCR-TCR, TCR-HLA and TCR-CMV co-occurrence, with a repertoire-size bias correction applied to TCR pairs. In a later analysis, false discovery rates were estimated by permuting HLA or CMV assignments 20 times. In a later analysis, co-occurring TCRs were grouped using DBSCAN, and TCRdist sequence similarity was added for clustering within HLA-allele-positive subsets. Repertoires with fewer than 30,000 or more than 120,000 public chains were left out of co-occurrence clustering, as were four to six repertoires with anomalous nucleotide sharing. The immuneACCESS repertoire file appears here via TCRdb, limited to in-frame rearrangements. These files lack a portion of the clones; in checked studies, under half of the deficit traces to unresolved V genes, and the cause of the others is not known. V and J calls and clone size are copied from that table; D and trimming were computed from the DNA. The sample includes tens of thousands of clones, with about 82% observed a single time. The ten most abundant clones make up 6% to 8% of the sample.

This TCR came from a man aged 30 to 45 in good health and CMV-seronegative. What was sequenced was PBMCs.

The DNA reads as follows: TGTGCCTGGAGTGTAGGTCTGGGACTCCACTACAATGAGCAGTTCTTC. It specifies CAWSVGLGLHYNEQFF. The V gene is TRBV30 and the J gene is TRBJ2-1, and the D gene may be TRBD2, 6 bases matching. CDR1 and CDR2 (GTSNPN, SVGIG) derive from the germline V gene (reference sequence). The CDR3 covers 16 residues, taking in both the cysteine and the phenylalanine. The retained sequence is limited to the CDR3, 48 bases, with the frame set at the first base. V is reduced by 0 bases and J by 3 bases, leaving a spacing of 15 bases between them.